Below are 23 T cell receptor beta chains sequenced from a single sample in a study of blood T cell repertoires in COVID-19. Profiling relied on immunoSEQ multiplex PCR, and the TCRdb table lists in-frame clones only, not all of them. There are about 79,000 clones in the sample; 85% to 90% occur only once, and about 15% lies in the top ten. The sequencing input was peripheral blood. These TCRs come from a man in his sixties or seventies with active or convalescent COVID-19.

In nucleotides, the CDR3 is TGTGCCAGCATGTTAGGAAGAACTAGCGGGGGGTACCAAGAGACCCAGTACTTC. It specifies CASMLGRTSGGYQETQYF. The gene calls are TRBV2 and TRBJ2-5; 12 bases line up with TRBD2. The CDR3 totals 18 residues. Germline-derived CDR1 and CDR2 are SNHLY and FYNNEI. Trimming took 7 bases from V and 0 from J; bases not matched to a gene: 12.

The chain uses TRBV6-5 and TRBJ2-5, with a possible D match to TRBD2 (5 bases). In germline, CDR1 is MNHEY, CDR2 SVGAGI. V was clipped by 0 bases and J by 1 base, with 9 bases between them. This CDR3 has 15 residues. The CDR3 loop is CASSYSGVRQETQYF. The CDR3 coding sequence is TGTGCCAGCAGTTACTCCGGGGTGCGCCAAGAGACCCAGTACTTC.

This chain joins TRBV11-2 and TRBJ2-3; D ambiguous. V lost 1 base, J lost 2 bases, and 7 bases lay in between. Germline V gives CDR1 SGHAT, CDR2 FQNNGV. This CDR3 has 14 residues. Written as DNA, the CDR3 is TGTGCCAGCAGCTTAGCTCCACTCACAGATACGCAGTATTTT. It codes for CASSLAPLTDTQYF.

The gene calls are TRBV15 and TRBJ2-7; D not resolved. This CDR3 region has 14 residues. Trimming left V 0 bases short and J 6 bases short, with 12 bases between. Germline V gene sequence: CDR1 LNHNV, CDR2 YYDKDF (reference sequence). DNA for the CDR3: TGTGCCACCAGCAGAGATGCTGGGCCCTTCGAGCAGTACTTC. Protein product: CATSRDAGPFEQYF.

The genes are TRBV9 and TRBJ1-1; D not resolved. Germline loops: CDR1 SGDLS, CDR2 YYNGEE. Trimming shortened V by 0 bases and J by 1 base, and 7 bases separated the two germline ends. The CDR3 has 14 amino acids. The CDR3 sequence: CASSVVTANTEAFF. CDR3 in DNA: TGTGCCAGCAGCGTAGTGACTGCGAACACTGAAGCTTTCTTT.

The chain uses TRBV7-3 and TRBJ1-2; no firm D call. V gave up 2 bases and J gave up 7 bases, with 11 bases separating them. Germline-derived CDR1 and CDR2 are SGHTA and FQGTGA. The CDR3 length is 13 residues. The CDR3 here is CASSLPERVGYTF. The DNA of the CDR3 is TGTGCCAGCAGCTTACCCGAGAGGGTTGGCTACACCTTC.

The rearrangement joins TRBV6-1 to TRBJ2-7, with 10 positions matching TRBD2. Germline CDR1 MNHNS, CDR2 SASEGT. V trimming: 8 bases; J trimming: 3 bases; junction bases outside the gene matches: 13. CDR3 length equals 16 residues. CDR3 bases: TGTGCCAGCGGTGGGGGTCTAGCGGGAGCGTTCTACGAGCAGTACTTC. Encoded protein: CASGGGLAGAFYEQYF.

The chain carries TRBV9 and TRBJ2-2; 7 bases match TRBD2. V lost 2 bases, J lost 1 base, and 2 bases stayed unmatched. Germline V lookup: CDR1 SGDLS, CDR2 YYNGEE. The CDR3 contains 15 residues. For the CDR3, the DNA is TGTGCCAGCAGCGTTCTAGCGGTGAACACCGGGGAGCTGTTTTTT. Encoded protein: CASSVLAVNTGELFF.

The chain carries TRBV10-3 and TRBJ2-3, with TRBD2 as a possible D gene (5 bases). CDR3 size: 12 residues. V lost 5 bases and J lost 5, with 8 bases in between. CDR1 and CDR2 (germline): ENHRY, SYGVKD. CDR3 bases: TGTGCCATCAGTCTAGGAGGAGATACGCAGTATTTT. It encodes CAISLGGDTQYF.

CDR3 amino acids: CASSVARTSGSHYNEQFF. CDR3 DNA: TGTGCCAGCAGCGTAGCTAGGACTAGCGGGAGTCACTACAATGAGCAGTTCTTC. This sequence joins TRBV9 and TRBJ2-1; 13 bases agree with TRBD2. The junction had 6 bases not matched to a gene; V was cut back by 0 bases and J by 3 bases. Germline V gene data show CDR1 as SGDLS and CDR2 as YYNGEE. The CDR3 loop spans 18 amino acids. Combining the CDR3 with reference TRBV9 and TRBJ2-1 gives the whole variable domain DSGVTQTPKHLITATGQRVTLRCSPRSGDLSVYWYQQSLDQGLQFLIQYYNGEERAKGNILERFSAQQFPDLHSELNLSSLELGDSALYFCASSVARTSGSHYNEQFFGPGTRLTVL.

This clone was seen a single time. The CDR3 DNA is TGTGCCAGCAGCCTGTACGGACTAGCGGGAGGTGTTGGGGCCAACGTCCTGACTTTC. It translates to CASSLYGLAGGVGANVLTF. The V and J genes are TRBV5-6 and TRBJ2-6; the match to TRBD2 covers 14 bases. This CDR3 region has 19 residues. Looked up from germline, CDR1 is SGHDT and CDR2 is YYEEEE. The J segment lost 3 bases and the V segment lost 4 bases, leaving 9 bases of the junction unmatched.

The chain uses TRBV18 and TRBJ2-2, with D perhaps matching TRBD1 (6 bases). The CDR3 runs to 16 residues. Germline V gene sequence: CDR1 KGHSH, CDR2 LQKENI. The CDR3 DNA reads TGTGCAACCCGTATCAGGGGAATCATGGACACCGGGGAGCTGTTTTTT. Its translation is CATRIRGIMDTGELFF.

CDR3 residues: CASSLYGTGTGERPQHF. CDR3 coding DNA: TGTGCCAGCAGTTTATATGGGACCGGGACAGGGGAGCGGCCCCAGCATTTT. The chain employs TRBV28 and TRBJ1-5, with TRBD1 identical over 10 bases. This CDR3 has 17 residues. Per germline, CDR1 MDHEN and CDR2 SYDVKM. V lost 1 base, J lost 9 bases, and 12 bases stayed unmatched.

CDR3 sequence reads: CASSITGTLNTEAFF. DNA for the CDR3: TGTGCCAGCAGTATCACCGGGACACTGAACACTGAAGCTTTCTTT. The V call is TRBV28, the J call TRBJ1-1; TRBD1 is a possible D gene (6 bases). CDR1 and CDR2 (germline): MDHEN, SYDVKM. This CDR3 has 15 amino acids. Trimming removed 5 bases at V and 0 bases at J, with 13 bases between. The variable domain in full, completed from reference TRBV28 and TRBJ1-1, reads DVKVTQSSRYLVKRTGEKVFLECVQDMDHENMFWYRQDPGLGLRLIYFSYDVKMKEKGDIPEGYSVSREKKERFSLILESASTNQTSMYLCASSITGTLNTEAFFGQGTRLTVV.

This chain connects TRBV3-1 (or the pseudogene TRBV3-2) to TRBJ1-1; D might be TRBD1 (6 bases). Trimming took 3 bases from V and 5 from J, leaving 19 bases between them. Germline CDR1 LGHDT, CDR2 YNNKEL (reference sequence). This CDR3 contains 16 residues. The CDR3 sequence: CASSHTGSRGKTEAFF. CDR3 in DNA: TGTGCCAGCAGCCACACAGGGTCGAGAGGTAAAACTGAAGCTTTCTTT.

CDR3 nucleotide sequence: TGTGCCAGCAGTTTAAAGCTAGCGGTCCAGGAGCAGTTCTTC. Protein: CASSLKLAVQEQFF. V and J are TRBV27 and TRBJ2-1; 7 bases align to TRBD2. Germline CDR1 reads MNHEY; CDR2 reads SMNVEV (reference sequence). The CDR3 extends over 14 amino acids. The trim removed 2 bases at V and 10 bases at J, leaving 8 bases unmatched.

The gene calls are TRBV6-5 and TRBJ2-2; D is unresolved. This CDR3 is built from 13 residues. Germline CDR1 MNHEY, CDR2 SVGAGI. V was cut by 7 bases and J by 1 base, with 7 bases left in between. CDR3 residues: CASTQMNTGELFF. The CDR3 bases are TGTGCCAGCACTCAGATGAACACCGGGGAGCTGTTTTTT.

The genes are TRBV4-3 and TRBJ1-3; 9 nucleotides match TRBD1. The V gene end was trimmed by 0 bases and the J gene end by 3 bases; junction bases not matched to a gene: 6. CDR1 is LGHNA and CDR2 is YSLEER in the germline V gene. This CDR3 is 17 amino acids long. In nucleotides, the CDR3 is TGCGCCAGCAGCCAAGATGGGACAGGGTTATTTGGAAACACCATATATTTT. It specifies CASSQDGTGLFGNTIYF.

CDR3 residues: CASSVMTGWVNTEAFF. For the CDR3, the DNA is TGTGCCAGCAGCGTAATGACAGGGTGGGTGAACACTGAAGCTTTCTTT. The J gene is TRBJ1-1, the V gene TRBV7-9; 7 bases map to TRBD1. This CDR3 has 16 amino acids. Germline V CDR1 and CDR2: SEHNR, FQNEAQ (reference sequence). J lost 0 bases, V lost 5 bases, and 9 bases had no gene match.

The gene calls are TRBV5-1 and TRBJ1-5, with D possibly being TRBD1 (6 bases). This CDR3 is 16 amino acids long. From germline, CDR1 is SGHRS and CDR2 YFSETQ. With 0 bases removed from V and 6 bases from J, the gap between germline ends came to 16 bases. The CDR3 coding sequence is TGCGCCAGCAGCTTGGGGCCGTGGGGGGGCGGTCAGCCCCAGCATTTT. Translated, it gives CASSLGPWGGGQPQHF.

In its sample, this clone was seen a few times. The rearrangement links TRBV6-5 to TRBJ1-6; D not resolved. V was clipped by 2 bases and J by 9 bases, with 17 bases between them. Per germline, CDR1 MNHEY and CDR2 SVGAGI. This CDR3 has 16 residues. The CDR3 region is CASSYEAGAIGSPLHF. For the CDR3, the DNA is TGTGCCAGCAGTTACGAAGCGGGAGCTATAGGTTCACCCCTCCACTTT.

The chain is built from TRBV11-2 and TRBJ1-2; 11 nucleotides agree with TRBD1. V trimming: 5 bases; J trimming: 3 bases; junction bases outside the gene matches: 8. The CDR3 spans 16 residues. Germline assignment: CDR1 SGHAT and CDR2 FQNNGV. CDR3 coding DNA: TGTGCCAGCAGCCGCGGAGGACAGGGGGCTCACTATGGCTACACCTTC. This gives the protein CASSRGGQGAHYGYTF.

The gene calls are TRBV18 and TRBJ2-1; 13 bases match TRBD2. The germline V gene has CDR1 KGHSH and CDR2 LQKENI. The CDR3 is made up of 17 amino acids. Trimming at V came to 3 bases and at J to 7 bases, leaving 9 bases not matched to a gene. The CDR3 DNA sequence: TGTGCCAGCTCACCCCAACTAGCGGGAGGGCCTTTGAATGAGCAGTTCTTC. Residues: CASSPQLAGGPLNEQFF.